This T cell receptor beta chain was obtained from a study of blood T cell repertoires in COVID-19. Trimming took 7 bases from V and 2 from J; bases not matched to a gene: 4. CDR3 length: 15 residues. The germline gives CDR1 MNHEY, CDR2 SVGAGI. Sequencing used immunoSEQ multiplex PCR; TCRdb keeps in-frame clones, though not all of them. This table holds about 320,000 clones, 90% found once. The receptor was isolated from a woman aged 30 to 39 who had been exposed to COVID-19. Input material: PBMCs or T cells enriched from blood (not recorded which). The V and J genes are TRBV6-5 and TRBJ1-6; 8 nucleotides agree with TRBD1. The CDR3, as DNA: TGTGCCAGCAAAGACAGGGGCGCCTATAATTCACCCCTCCACTTT. It specifies CASKDRGAYNSPLHF.